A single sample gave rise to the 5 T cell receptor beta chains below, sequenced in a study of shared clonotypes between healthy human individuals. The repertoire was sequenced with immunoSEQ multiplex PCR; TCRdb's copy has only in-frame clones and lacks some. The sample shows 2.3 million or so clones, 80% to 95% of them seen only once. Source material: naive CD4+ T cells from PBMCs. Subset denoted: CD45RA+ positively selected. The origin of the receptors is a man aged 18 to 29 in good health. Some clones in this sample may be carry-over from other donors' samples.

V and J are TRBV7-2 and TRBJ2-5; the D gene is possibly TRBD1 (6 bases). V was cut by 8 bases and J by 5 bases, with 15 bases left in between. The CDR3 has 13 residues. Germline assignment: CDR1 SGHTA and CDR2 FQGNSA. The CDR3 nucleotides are TGTGCCAGCGGCATGGGGGCCGTGGAGACCCAGTACTTC. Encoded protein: CASGMGAVETQYF.

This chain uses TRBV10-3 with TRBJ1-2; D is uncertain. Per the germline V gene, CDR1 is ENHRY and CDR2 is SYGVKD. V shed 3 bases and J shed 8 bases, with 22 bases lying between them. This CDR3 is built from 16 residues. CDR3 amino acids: CAISELSPDGPWGYTF. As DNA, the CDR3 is TGTGCCATCAGTGAACTGAGCCCGGACGGTCCTTGGGGCTACACCTTC.

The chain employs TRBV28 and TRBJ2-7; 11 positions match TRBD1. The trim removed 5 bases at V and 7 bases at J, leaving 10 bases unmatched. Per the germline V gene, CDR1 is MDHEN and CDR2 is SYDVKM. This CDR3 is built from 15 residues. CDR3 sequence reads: CASSPGTGGRGEQYF. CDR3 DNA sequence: TGTGCCAGCAGTCCGGGGACAGGGGGACGTGGAGAGCAGTACTTC.

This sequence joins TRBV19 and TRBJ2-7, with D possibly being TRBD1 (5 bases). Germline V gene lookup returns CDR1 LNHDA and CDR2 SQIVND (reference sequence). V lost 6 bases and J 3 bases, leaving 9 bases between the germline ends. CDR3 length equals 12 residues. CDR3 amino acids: CASSYRSYEQYF. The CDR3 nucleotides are TGTGCCAGTAGCTACAGGAGCTACGAGCAGTACTTC.

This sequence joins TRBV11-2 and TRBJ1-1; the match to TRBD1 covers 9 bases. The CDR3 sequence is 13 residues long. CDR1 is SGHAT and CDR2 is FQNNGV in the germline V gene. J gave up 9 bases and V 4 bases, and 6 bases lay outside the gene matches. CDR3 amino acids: CASSSTGGVQAFF. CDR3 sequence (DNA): TGTGCCAGCAGCTCGACAGGGGGGGTTCAAGCTTTCTTT.